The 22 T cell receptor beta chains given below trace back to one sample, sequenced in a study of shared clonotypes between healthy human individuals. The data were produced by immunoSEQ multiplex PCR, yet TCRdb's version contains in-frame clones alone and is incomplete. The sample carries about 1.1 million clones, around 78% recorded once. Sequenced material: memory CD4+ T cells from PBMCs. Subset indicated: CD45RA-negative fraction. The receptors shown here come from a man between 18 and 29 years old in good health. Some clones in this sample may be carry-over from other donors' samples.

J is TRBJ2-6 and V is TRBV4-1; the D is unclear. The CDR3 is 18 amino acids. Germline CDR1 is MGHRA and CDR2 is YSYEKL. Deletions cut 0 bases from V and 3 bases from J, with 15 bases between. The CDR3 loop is CASSQDRMGMGGANVLTF. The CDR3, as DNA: TGCGCCAGCAGCCAAGATAGGATGGGGATGGGTGGGGCCAACGTCCTGACTTTC.

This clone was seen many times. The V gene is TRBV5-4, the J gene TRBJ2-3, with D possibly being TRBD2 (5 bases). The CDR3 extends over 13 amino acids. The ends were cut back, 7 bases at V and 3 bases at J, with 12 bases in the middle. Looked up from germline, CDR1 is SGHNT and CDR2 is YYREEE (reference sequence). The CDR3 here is CASRPSGTDTQYF. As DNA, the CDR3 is TGTGCCAGCCGGCCTTCGGGAACAGATACGCAGTATTTT.

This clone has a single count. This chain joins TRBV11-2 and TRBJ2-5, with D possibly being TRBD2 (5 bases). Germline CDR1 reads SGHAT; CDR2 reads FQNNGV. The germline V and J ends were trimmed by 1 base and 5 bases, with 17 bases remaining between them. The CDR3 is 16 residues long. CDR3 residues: CASSLGGVRRRETQYF. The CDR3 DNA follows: TGTGCCAGCAGCTTAGGCGGCGTCAGGAGGAGGGAGACCCAGTACTTC.

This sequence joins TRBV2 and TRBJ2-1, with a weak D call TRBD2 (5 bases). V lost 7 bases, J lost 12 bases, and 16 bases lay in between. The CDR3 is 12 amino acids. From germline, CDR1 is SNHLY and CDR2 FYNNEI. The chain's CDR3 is CASNPDGGWQFF. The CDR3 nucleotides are TGTGCCAGCAATCCTGACGGAGGATGGCAGTTCTTC.

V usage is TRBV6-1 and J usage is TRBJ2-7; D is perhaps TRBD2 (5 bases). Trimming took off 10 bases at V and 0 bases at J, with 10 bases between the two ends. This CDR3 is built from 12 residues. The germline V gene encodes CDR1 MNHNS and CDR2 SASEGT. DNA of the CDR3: TGTGCCACTCGACTACCCTCCTACGAGCAGTACTTC. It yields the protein CATRLPSYEQYF.

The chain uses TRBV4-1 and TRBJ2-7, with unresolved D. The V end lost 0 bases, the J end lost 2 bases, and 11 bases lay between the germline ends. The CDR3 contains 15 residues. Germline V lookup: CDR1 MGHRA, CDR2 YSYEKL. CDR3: CASSQDPVAPYEQYF. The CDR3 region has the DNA TGCGCCAGCAGCCAAGATCCGGTAGCTCCCTACGAGCAGTACTTC.

In nucleotides, the CDR3 is TGCGCCAGCAGCAATATGACGGCCGAGCAGTACTTC. This sequence encodes CASSNMTAEQYF. This chain joins TRBV5-1 and TRBJ2-7; D gene unclear. Trimming removed 4 bases at V and 6 bases at J, with 11 bases between. The germline gives CDR1 SGHRS, CDR2 YFSETQ. CDR3 size: 12 residues. Using reference TRBV5-1 and TRBJ2-7 for the parts outside the CDR3, the full variable domain is KAGVTQTPRYLIKTRGQQVTLSCSPISGHRSVSWYQQTPGQGLQFLFEYFSETQRNKGNFPGRFSGRQFSNSRSEMNVSTLELGDSALYLCASSNMTAEQYFGPGTRLTVT.

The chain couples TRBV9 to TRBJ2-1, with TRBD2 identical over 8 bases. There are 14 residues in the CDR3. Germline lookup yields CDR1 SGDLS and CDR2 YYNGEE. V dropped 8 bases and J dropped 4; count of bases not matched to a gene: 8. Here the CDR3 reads CASSPSGLYNEQFF. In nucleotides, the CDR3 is TGTGCCAGTTCCCCTAGCGGGCTATACAATGAGCAGTTCTTC.

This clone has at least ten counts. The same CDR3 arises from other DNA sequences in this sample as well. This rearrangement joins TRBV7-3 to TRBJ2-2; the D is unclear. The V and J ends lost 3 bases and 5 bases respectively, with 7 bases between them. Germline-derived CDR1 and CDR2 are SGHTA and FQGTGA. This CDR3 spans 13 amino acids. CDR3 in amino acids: CASSLERTGELFF. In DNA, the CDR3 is TGTGCCAGCAGCTTGGAACGGACCGGGGAGCTGTTTTTT.

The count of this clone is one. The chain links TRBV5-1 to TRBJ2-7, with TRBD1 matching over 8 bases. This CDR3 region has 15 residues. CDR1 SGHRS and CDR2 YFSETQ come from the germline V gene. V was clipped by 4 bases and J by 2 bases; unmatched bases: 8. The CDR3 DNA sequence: TGCGCCAGCAGCCCCGTCGGACAGGGAGCCTACGAGCAGTACTTC. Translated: CASSPVGQGAYEQYF.

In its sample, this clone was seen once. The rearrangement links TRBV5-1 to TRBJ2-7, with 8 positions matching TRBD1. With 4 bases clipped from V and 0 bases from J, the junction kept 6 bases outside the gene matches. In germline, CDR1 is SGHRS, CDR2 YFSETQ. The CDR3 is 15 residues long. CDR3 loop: CASSPDRVPSYEQYF. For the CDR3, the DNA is TGCGCCAGCAGCCCGGACAGGGTTCCCTCCTACGAGCAGTACTTC.

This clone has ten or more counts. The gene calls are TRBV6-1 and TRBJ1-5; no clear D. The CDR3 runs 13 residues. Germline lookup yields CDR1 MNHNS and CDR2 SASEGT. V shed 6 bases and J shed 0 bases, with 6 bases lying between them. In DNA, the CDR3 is TGTGCCAGCAGGAGCAATAGCAATCAGCCCCAGCATTTT. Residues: CASRSNSNQPQHF.

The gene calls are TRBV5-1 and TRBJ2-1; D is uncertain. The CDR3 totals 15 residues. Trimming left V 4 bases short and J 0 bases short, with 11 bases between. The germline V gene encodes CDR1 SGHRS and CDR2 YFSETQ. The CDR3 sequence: CASSGAKSSYNEQFF. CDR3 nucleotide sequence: TGCGCCAGCAGCGGCGCGAAAAGCTCCTACAATGAGCAGTTCTTC.

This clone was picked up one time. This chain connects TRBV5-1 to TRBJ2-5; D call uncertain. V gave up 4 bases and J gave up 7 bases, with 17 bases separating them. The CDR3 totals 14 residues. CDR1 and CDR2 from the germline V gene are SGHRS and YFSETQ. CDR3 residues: CASSVELNRGTQYF. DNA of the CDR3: TGCGCCAGCAGCGTGGAACTGAACCGAGGGACCCAGTACTTC. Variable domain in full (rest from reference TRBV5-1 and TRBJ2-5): KAGVTQTPRYLIKTRGQQVTLSCSPISGHRSVSWYQQTPGQGLQFLFEYFSETQRNKGNFPGRFSGRQFSNSRSEMNVSTLELGDSALYLCASSVELNRGTQYFGPGTRLLVL.

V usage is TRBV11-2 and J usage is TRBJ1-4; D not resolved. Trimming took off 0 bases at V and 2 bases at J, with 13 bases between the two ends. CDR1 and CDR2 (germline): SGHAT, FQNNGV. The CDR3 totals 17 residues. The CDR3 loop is CASSLELARTTNEKLFF. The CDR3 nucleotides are TGTGCCAGCAGCTTAGAACTCGCTCGTACGACTAATGAAAAACTGTTTTTT.

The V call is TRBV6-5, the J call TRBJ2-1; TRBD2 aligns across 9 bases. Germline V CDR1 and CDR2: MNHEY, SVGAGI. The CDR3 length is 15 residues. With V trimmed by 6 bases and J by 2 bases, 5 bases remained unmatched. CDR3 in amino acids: CASRSSGSPYNEQFF. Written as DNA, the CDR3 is TGTGCCAGCAGAAGTAGCGGGAGCCCCTACAATGAGCAGTTCTTC.

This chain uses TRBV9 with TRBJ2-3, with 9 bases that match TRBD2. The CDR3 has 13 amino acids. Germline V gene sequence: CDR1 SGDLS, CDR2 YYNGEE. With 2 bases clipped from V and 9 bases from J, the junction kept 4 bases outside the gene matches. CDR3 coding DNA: TGTGCCAGCAGCGTTGACCTAGCGGGAACGCAGTATTTT. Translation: CASSVDLAGTQYF.

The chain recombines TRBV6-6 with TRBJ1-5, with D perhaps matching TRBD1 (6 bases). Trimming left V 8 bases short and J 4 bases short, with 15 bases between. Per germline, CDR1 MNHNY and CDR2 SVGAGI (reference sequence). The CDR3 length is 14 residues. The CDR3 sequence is CASGRGGPNQPQHF. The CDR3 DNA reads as TGTGCCAGCGGACGAGGGGGTCCTAATCAGCCCCAGCATTTT.

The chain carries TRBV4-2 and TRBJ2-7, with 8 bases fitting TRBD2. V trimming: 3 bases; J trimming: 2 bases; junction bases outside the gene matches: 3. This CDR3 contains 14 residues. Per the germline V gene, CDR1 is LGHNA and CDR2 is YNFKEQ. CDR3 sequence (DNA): TGTGCCAGCAGCCATACTAGCGGCCCCTACGAGCAGTACTTC. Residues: CASSHTSGPYEQYF.

CDR3 protein: CASSRQQGVKYEQYF. CDR3 sequence (DNA): TGCGCCAGCAGCCGGCAACAGGGGGTGAAATACGAGCAGTACTTC. The chain combines TRBV4-1 with TRBJ2-7; 8 nucleotides line up with TRBD1. Trimming took 4 bases from V and 4 from J; bases not matched to a gene: 9. Germline assignment: CDR1 MGHRA and CDR2 YSYEKL. This CDR3 contains 15 residues.

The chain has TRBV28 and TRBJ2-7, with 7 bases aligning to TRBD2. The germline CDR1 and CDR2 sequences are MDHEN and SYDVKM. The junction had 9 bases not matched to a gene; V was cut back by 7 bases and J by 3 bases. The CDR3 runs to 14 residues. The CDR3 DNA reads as TGTGCCAGCAAGCGGGACCCCAGCCTCTACGAGCAGTACTTC. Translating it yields CASKRDPSLYEQYF.

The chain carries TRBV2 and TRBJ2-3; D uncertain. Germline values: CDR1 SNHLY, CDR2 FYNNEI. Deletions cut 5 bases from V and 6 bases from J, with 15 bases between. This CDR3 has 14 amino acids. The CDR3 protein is CASSLTVGLDTQYF. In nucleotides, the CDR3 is TGTGCCAGCAGTTTGACCGTGGGGTTGGATACGCAGTATTTT. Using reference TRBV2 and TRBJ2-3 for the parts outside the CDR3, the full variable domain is EPEVTQTPSHQVTQMGQEVILRCVPISNHLYFYWYRQILGQKVEFLVSFYNNEISEKSEIFDDQFSVERPDGSNFTLKIRSTKLEDSAMYFCASSLTVGLDTQYFGPGTRLTVL.